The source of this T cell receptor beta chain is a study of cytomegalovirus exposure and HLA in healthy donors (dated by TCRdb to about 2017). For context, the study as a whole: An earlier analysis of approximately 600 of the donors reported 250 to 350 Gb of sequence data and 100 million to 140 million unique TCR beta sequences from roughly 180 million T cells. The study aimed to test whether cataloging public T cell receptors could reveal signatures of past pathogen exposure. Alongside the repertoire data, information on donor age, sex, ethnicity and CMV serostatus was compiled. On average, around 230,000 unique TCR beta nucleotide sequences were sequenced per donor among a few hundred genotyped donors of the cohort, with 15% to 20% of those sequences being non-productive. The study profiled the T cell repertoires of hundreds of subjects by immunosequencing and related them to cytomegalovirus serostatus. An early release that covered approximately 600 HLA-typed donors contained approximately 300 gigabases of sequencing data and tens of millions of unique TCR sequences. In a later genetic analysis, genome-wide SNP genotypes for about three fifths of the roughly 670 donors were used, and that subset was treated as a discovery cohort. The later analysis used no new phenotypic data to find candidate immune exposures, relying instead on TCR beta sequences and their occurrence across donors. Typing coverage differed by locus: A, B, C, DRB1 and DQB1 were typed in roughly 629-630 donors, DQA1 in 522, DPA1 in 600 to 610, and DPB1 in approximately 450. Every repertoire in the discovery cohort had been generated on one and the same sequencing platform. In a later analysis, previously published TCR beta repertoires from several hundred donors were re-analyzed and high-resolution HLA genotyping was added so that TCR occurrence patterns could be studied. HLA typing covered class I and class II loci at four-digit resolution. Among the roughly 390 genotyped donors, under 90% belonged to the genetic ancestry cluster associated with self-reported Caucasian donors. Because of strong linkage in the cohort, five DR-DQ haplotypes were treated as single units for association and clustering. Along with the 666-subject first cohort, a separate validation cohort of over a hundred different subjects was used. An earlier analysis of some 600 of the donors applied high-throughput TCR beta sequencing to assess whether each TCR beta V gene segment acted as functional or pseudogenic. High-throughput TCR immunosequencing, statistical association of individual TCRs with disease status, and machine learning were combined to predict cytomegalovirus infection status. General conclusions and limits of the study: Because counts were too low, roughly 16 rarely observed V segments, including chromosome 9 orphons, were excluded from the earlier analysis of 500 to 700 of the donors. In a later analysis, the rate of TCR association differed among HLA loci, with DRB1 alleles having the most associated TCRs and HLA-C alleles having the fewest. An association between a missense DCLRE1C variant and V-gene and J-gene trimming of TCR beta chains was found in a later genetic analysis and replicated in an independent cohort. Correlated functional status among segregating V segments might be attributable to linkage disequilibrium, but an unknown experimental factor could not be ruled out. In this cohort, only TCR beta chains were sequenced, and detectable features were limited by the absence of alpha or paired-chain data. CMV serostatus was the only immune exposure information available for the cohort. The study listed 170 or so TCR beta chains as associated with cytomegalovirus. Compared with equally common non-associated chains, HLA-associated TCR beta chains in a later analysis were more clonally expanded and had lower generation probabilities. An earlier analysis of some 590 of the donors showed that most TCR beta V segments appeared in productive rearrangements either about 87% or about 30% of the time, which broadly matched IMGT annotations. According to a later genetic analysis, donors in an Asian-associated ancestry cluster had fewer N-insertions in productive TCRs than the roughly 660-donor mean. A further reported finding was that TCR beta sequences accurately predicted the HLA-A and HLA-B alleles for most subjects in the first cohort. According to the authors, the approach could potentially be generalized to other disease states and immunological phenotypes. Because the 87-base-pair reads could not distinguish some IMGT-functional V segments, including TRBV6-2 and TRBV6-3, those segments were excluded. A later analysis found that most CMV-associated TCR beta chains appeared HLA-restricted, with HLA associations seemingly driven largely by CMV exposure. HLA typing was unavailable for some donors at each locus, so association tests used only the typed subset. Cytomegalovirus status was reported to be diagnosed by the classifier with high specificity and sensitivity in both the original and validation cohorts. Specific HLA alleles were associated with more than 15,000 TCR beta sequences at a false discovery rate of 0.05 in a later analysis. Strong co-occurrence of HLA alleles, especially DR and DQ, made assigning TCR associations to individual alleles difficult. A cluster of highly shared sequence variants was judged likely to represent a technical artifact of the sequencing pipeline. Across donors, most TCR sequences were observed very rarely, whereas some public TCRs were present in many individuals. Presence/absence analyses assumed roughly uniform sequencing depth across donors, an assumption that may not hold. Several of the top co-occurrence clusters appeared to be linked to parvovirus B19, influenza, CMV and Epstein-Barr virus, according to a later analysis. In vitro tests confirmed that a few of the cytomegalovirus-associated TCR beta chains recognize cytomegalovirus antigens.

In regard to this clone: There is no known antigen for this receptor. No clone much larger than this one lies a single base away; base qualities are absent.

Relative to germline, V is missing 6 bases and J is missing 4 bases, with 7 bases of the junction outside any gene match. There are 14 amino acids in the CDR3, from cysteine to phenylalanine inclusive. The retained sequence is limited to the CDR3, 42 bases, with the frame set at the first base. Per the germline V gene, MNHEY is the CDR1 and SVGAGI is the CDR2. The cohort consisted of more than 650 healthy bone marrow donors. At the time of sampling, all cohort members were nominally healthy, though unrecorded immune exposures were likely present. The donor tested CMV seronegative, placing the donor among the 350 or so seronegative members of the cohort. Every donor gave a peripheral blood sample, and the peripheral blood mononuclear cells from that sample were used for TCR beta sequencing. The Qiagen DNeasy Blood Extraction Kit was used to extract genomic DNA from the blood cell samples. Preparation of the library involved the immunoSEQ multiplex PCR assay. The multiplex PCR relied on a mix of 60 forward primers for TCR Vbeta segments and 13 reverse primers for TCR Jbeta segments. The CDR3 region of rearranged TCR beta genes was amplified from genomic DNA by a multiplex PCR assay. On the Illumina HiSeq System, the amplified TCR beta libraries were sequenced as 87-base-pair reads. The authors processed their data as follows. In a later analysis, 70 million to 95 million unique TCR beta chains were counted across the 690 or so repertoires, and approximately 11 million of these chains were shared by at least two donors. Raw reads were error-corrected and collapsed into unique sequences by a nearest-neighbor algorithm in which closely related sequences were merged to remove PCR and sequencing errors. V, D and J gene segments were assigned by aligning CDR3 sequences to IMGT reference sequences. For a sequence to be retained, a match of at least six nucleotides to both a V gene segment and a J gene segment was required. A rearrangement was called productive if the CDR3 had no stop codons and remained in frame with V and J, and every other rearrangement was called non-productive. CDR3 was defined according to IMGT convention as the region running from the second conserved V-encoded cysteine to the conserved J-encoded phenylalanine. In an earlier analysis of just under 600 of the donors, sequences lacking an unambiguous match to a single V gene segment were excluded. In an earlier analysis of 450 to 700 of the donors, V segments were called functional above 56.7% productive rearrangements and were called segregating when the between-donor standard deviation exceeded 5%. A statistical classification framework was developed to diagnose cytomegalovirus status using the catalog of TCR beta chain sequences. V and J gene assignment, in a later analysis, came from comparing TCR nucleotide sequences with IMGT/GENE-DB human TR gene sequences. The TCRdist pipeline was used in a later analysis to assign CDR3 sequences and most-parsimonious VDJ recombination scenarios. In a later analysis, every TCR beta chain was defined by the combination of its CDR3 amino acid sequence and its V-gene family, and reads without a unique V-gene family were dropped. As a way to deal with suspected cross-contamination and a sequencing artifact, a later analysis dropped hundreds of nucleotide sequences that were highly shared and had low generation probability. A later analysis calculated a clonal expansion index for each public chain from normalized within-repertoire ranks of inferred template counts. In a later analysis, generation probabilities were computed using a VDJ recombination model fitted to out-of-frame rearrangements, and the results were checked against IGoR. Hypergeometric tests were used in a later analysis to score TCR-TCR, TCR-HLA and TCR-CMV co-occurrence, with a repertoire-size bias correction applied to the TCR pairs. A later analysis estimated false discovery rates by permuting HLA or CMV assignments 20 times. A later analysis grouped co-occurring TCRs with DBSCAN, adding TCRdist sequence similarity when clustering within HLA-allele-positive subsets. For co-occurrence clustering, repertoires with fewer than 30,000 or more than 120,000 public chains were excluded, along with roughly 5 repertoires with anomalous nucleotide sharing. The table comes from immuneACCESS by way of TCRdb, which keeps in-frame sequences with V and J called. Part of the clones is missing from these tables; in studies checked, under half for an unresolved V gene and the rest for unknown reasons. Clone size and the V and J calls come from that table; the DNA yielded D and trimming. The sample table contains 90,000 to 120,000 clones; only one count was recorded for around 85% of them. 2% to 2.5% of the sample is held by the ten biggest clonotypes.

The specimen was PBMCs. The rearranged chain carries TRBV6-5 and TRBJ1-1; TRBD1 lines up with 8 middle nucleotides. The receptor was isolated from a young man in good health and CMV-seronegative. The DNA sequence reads TGTGCCAGCAGAATACAGGGGGAGGGCACTGAAGCTTTCTTT. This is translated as CASRIQGEGTEAFF.